This TCR beta chain comes out of a study of PD-1 blockade in classical Hodgkin lymphoma (TCRdb year 2020). Describing the broader study: Nivolumab dosing was 3 mg/kg intravenously every 2 weeks, continuing until either disease progression or unacceptable toxicity. To define a peripheral blood immune signature of response to PD-1 blockade in classical Hodgkin lymphoma, the study combined TCR beta sequencing with CyTOF.

The time point label, read with the paper, signifies: cycle 2 day 1 (C2D1) of nivolumab. All trial patients had relapsed after autologous stem cell transplantation, with cohorts A, B and C differing in prior brentuximab vedotin exposure. The trial cohort was composed of roughly 60 patients with relapsed/refractory classical Hodgkin lymphoma, for whom complete response, partial response or progressive disease was recorded as best overall response. In the multi-cohort phase II CheckMate 205 trial, trial patients received single-agent nivolumab. An independent review committee assessed best overall response using the 2007 International Working Group response criteria. Trial PBMCs were collected immediately before nivolumab initiation (C1D1) and during therapy at cycle 2 day 1 and cycle 4 day 1. After peripheral blood was drawn into 8 mL Vacutainer Cell Preparation Tubes, PBMCs were isolated by centrifugation and then cryopreserved.

The CDR3 contains 14 residues, cysteine and phenylalanine counted. Just the 42-base CDR3 DNA is kept, in frame starting at base 1. The germline V gene sets CDR1 to SNHLY and CDR2 to FYNNEI. Deletion took 4 bases off V and 8 bases off J, with a span of 14 bases between the germline ends. The paper as a whole reports these results and caveats: A significant rise by C4D1 was seen in CD4+ but not CD8+ TCR diversity (p=0.0027 vs p=0.16), with the rise being most apparent in complete responders (p=0.02). Trial patients achieving complete response had baseline diversity similar to newly diagnosed patients, whereas partial responders and progressors had significantly lower diversity. Newly diagnosed patients were reported to have lower baseline TCR diversity than healthy donors, and relapsed/refractory patients were reported to have lower baseline TCR diversity still. Diversity was lower in patients who began nivolumab less than 1 year after ASCT, so these patients were left out of later analyses to avoid confounding by immune reconstitution. The study was restricted to a single clinical trial cohort, and the causes of repertoire differences, possibly disease activity or prior therapy, were left undefined.

Genomic DNA was isolated using the Qiagen DNeasy kit from unsorted PBMCs as well as from negatively selected CD4+ and CD8+ fractions. TCR beta CDR3 regions were subjected to amplification by immunoSEQ multiplex PCR with primers that anneal to V and J segments. A synthetic immune receptor repertoire was used to minimize amplification bias, and any remaining bias was removed computationally after sequencing. The original pipeline was this. Repertoire diversity was quantified as the Shannon entropy index using custom Python scripts. Unsorted, CD4+ and CD8+ repertoires were analyzed separately, except in combined analyses where CD4+ and CD8+ sequences were merged in silico. A clone was considered expanded if an increase in frequency of at least 2-fold after treatment relative to C1D1 was found, and a pseudocount of 0.5 was applied to clones undetected at baseline. Singleton clones were defined as clones with 0 or 1 copy at C1D1, and non-singleton clones were defined as clones with 2 or more copies. Clones expanded in unsorted samples were labelled as CD4+, CD8+ or unknown by matching protein sequences in sorted samples from the same patient. Wilcoxon tests on paired samples were used to test changes in diversity from C1D1 to C4D1. TCRdb's version of the immuneACCESS table is confined to in-frame rearrangements and falls short of the full clone set. An unresolved V gene accounts for under half of the shortfall where checked; the remainder is of unknown origin. The DNA gave D and trimming, while V, J and clone size come from that table. The sample profile shows some 95,000 clones; 89% of them were found once. Together, the top ten hold about 11% of the sample.

Notes on this clone: Its antigen is currently not known. The input lacks base qualities; no much larger clone sits a single base away.

The sequences come from peripheral blood mononuclear cells (PBMCs), collected before the second cycle of nivolumab. The receptor comes from a human donor with classical Hodgkin lymphoma. This receptor chain uses TRBV2 and TRBJ1-4; the D gene is perhaps TRBD1, from 6 matching bases. The CDR3 is CASSVGRGEEKLFF. The DNA sequence is as follows: TGTGCCAGCAGTGTGGGCAGGGGAGAAGAAAAACTGTTTTTT.